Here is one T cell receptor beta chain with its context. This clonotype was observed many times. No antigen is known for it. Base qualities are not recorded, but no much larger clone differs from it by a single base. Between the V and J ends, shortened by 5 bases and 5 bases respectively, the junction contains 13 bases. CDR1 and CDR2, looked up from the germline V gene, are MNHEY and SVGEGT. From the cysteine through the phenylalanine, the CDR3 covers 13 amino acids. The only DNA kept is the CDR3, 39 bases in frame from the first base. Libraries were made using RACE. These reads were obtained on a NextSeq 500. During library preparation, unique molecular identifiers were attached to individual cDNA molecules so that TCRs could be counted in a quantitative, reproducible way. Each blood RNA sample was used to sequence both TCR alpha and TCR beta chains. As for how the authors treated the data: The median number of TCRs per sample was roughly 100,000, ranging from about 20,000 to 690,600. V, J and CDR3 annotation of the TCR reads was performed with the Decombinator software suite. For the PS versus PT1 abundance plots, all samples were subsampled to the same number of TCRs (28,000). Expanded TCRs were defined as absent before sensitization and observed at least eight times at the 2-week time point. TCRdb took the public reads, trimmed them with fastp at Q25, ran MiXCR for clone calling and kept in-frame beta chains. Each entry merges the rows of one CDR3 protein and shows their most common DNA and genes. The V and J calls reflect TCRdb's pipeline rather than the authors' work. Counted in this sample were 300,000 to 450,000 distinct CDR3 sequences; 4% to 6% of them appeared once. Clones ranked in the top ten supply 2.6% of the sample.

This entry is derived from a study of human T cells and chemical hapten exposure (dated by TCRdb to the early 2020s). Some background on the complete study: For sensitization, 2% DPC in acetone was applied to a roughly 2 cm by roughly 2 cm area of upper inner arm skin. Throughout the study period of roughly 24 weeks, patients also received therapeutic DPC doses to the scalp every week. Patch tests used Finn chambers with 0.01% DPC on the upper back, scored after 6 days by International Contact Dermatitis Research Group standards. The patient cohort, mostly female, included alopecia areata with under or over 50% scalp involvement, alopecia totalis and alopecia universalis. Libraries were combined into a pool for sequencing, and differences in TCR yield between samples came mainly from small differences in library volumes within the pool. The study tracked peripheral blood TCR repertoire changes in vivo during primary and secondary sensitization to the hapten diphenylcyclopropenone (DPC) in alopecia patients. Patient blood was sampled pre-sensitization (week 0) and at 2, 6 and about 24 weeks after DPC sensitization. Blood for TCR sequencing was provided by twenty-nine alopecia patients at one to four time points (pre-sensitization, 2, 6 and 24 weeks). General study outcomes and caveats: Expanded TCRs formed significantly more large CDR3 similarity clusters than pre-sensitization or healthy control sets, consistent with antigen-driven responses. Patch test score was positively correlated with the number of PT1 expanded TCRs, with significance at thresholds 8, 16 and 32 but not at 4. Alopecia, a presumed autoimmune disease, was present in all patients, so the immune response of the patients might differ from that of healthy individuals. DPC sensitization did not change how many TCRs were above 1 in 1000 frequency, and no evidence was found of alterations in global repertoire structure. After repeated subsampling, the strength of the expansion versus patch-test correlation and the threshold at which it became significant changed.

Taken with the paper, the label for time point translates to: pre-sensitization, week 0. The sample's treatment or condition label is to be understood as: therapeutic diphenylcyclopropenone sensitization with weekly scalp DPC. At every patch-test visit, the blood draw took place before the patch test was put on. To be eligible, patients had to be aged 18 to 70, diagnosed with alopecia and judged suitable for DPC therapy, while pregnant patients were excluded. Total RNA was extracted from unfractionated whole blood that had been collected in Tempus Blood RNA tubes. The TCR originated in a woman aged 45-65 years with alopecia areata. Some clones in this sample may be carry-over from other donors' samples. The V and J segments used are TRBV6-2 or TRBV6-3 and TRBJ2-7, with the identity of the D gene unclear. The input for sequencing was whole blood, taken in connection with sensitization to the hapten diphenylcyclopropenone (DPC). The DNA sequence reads TGTGCCAGCAGTGACCGTAGTCGGGACGAGCAGTACTTC. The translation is CASSDRSRDEQYF.